This T cell receptor (beta chain) was profiled in a study of regulatory T cells in long-lasting Graves disease. Whole-study results and caveats: Under persistent disease, TRBV28, TRBJ1-2 and TRBJ2-5 were used preferentially.

Time point here: newly diagnosed GD, antithyroid drugs for less than 3 months. The TCR library was made from RNA extracted from PBMCs. Both iRepertoire HTBI primers and Arm-PCR of CDR3 regions were used to build the TCR beta libraries. In TCRdb, the multiplex PCR reads were re-called with MiXCR into one record per CDR3 protein. This table has some 200,000 distinct CDR3 sequences, roughly a fifth appearing once. Trimming removed 5 bases from V and 10 bases from J; junction bases left unmatched: 7. CDR3 length: 14 amino acids. The germline gives CDR1 LNHDA, CDR2 SQIVND (reference sequence). This clonotype was detected many times. Its matching antigen is unknown. This sample was shared with a second study, whose subject was T cells in Graves' hyperthyroidism and ophthalmopathy. That investigation notes: The TCR CDR3 was amplified in a first-round RT-PCR using the HTBI primer set. The model anticipated ophthalmopathy a median around 6 months pre-onset.

The chain employs TRBV19 and TRBJ2-1; 11 bases map to TRBD1. The sequencing here drew on peripheral blood mononuclear cells (PBMCs), taken at new diagnosis, from a patient treated with antithyroid drugs. This sequence originates from a woman aged 25 to 39 with Graves disease. CDR3 sequence reads: CASSARDRGLEQFF. The CDR3, as DNA: TGTGCCAGTAGTGCCAGGGACAGGGGGTTGGAGCAGTTCTTC.